The 18 T cell receptor beta chains below come from one sample, sequenced in a study of T cell responses to AZD1222 COVID-19 vaccine. Libraries were prepared by immunoSEQ multiplex PCR; TCRdb keeps only in-frame clonotypes and omits some of them. The table shows about 83,000 clones, with roughly 83% occurring only once. The material sequenced was peripheral blood, taken on day 0 of AZD1222 vaccination. These receptors all stem from an adult in good health.

The V gene is TRBV11-2, the J gene TRBJ2-5, with TRBD2 matching 7 bases. CDR1 is SGHAT, CDR2 FQNNGV, per germline. The CDR3 has 16 residues. J gave up 1 base and V 3 bases, and 8 bases lay outside the gene matches. The CDR3 DNA sequence: TGTGCCAGCAGCTTTGGTTTTGGGGGGGGCCAAGAGACCCAGTACTTC. Translation: CASSFGFGGGQETQYF.

V usage is TRBV7-2 and J usage is TRBJ2-3, with 8 positions matching TRBD2. CDR1 is SGHTA, CDR2 FQGNSA, per germline. This CDR3 has 17 residues. The V and J ends lost 0 bases and 0 bases, in that order; junction bases with no gene match: 5. The CDR3 DNA reads as TGTGCCAGCAGCTTAGCGACTAGCGTCACTAGCACAGATACGCAGTATTTT. Its protein is CASSLATSVTSTDTQYF.

On this clone itself: Distinct nucleotide sequences in the sample also encode this CDR3. The chain is built from TRBV12-3 or TRBV12-4 and TRBJ2-1, with D unresolved. This CDR3 is built from 13 residues. The germline V and J ends were trimmed by 3 bases and 4 bases, with 7 bases remaining between them. The CDR3 DNA reads TGTGCCAGCAGTTTGGGAAGTTACAATGAGCAGTTCTTC. It codes for CASSLGSYNEQFF.

This clone was counted only a few times. The rearrangement uses TRBV28 and TRBJ1-5, with 9 nucleotides matching TRBD1. Germline V gene lookup returns CDR1 MDHEN and CDR2 SYDVKM. The CDR3 is 14 residues long. V was clipped by 4 bases and J by 5 bases; unmatched bases: 3. This CDR3 is CASSSGTGYQPQHF. For the CDR3, the DNA is TGTGCCAGCAGTTCCGGGACAGGGTATCAGCCCCAGCATTTT.

The count of this clone is one. The J gene is TRBJ1-4, the V gene TRBV6-1; D not certain. The CDR3 is made up of 15 amino acids. Germline-derived CDR1 and CDR2 are MNHNS and SASEGT. Trimming stripped 3 bases from V and 5 bases from J, with 13 bases between. CDR3 nucleotides: TGTGCCAGCAGTGATCGGAAGCCCTTAAATGAAAAACTGTTTTTT. Its protein is CASSDRKPLNEKLFF.

The V gene is TRBV7-9, the J gene TRBJ1-4; no firm D call. Trimming stripped 5 bases from V and 0 bases from J, with 7 bases between. Germline CDR1 SEHNR, CDR2 FQNEAQ (reference sequence). This CDR3 spans 14 amino acids. CDR3 sequence (DNA): TGTGCCAGCAGCACATATGCAACTAATGAAAAACTGTTTTTT. This encodes CASSTYATNEKLFF.

The J gene is TRBJ1-3, the V gene TRBV18; D not resolved. The V gene lost 6 bases and the J gene lost 0 bases, with 12 bases spanning the gap. Per the germline V gene, CDR1 is KGHSH and CDR2 is LQKENI. The CDR3 runs to 15 residues. CDR3 nucleotides: TGTGCCAGCTCGCCGGACTCGAGCTCTGGAAACACCATATATTTT. Its protein is CASSPDSSSGNTIYF.

CDR3 bases: TGTGCCACCAGTGATTCCGGACTAGTTTCTGAGCAGTTCTTC. It is translated as CATSDSGLVSEQFF. V gene TRBV24-1 combines with J gene TRBJ2-1, with 7 bases matching TRBD2. CDR3 length: 14 residues. Per the germline V gene, CDR1 is KGHDR and CDR2 is SFDVKD. V dropped 2 bases and J dropped 9; count of bases not matched to a gene: 6.

This chain uses TRBV10-1 with TRBJ2-1; D is uncertain. Germline V gene data show CDR1 as WNHNN and CDR2 as SYGVQD (reference sequence). Trimming stripped 4 bases from V and 6 bases from J, with 13 bases between. CDR3 length: 14 residues. The CDR3 DNA reads TGCGCCAGCAGTGCGACGGACGGACCCAATGAGCAGTTCTTC. Protein product: CASSATDGPNEQFF.

The V call is TRBV19, the J call TRBJ1-5, with D unresolved. The V gene's germline CDR1 is LNHDA and CDR2 SQIVND (reference sequence). V lost 5 bases, J lost 7 bases, and 12 bases lay in between. The CDR3 runs to 13 residues. The CDR3 region is CASSPSSGQPQHF. The CDR3 bases are TGTGCCAGTAGTCCAAGTTCGGGACAGCCCCAGCATTTT.

This rearrangement joins TRBV6-6 to TRBJ1-3, with D perhaps TRBD1 (5 bases). Germline V gene data show CDR1 as MNHNY and CDR2 as SVGAGI (reference sequence). CDR3 length equals 12 residues. V lost 6 bases and J lost 7, with 10 bases in between. CDR3 sequence: CASRGTTNTIYF. The CDR3 coding sequence is TGTGCCAGCAGGGGGACCACGAACACCATATATTTT.

Here the CDR3 reads CASSGTGYTKVREKLFF. The CDR3 region has the DNA TGTGCCAGCAGCGGGACAGGGTATACGAAGGTAAGAGAAAAACTGTTTTTT. This chain uses TRBV7-3 with TRBJ1-4; 9 nucleotides match TRBD1. Germline CDR1 SGHTA, CDR2 FQGTGA. CDR3 size: 17 residues. The ends lost 5 bases at V and 8 bases at J; junction bases unmatched: 15.

The rearrangement uses TRBV6-2 or TRBV6-3 and TRBJ2-7, with 7 bases aligning to TRBD1. The ends lost 0 bases at V and 0 bases at J; junction bases unmatched: 2. This CDR3 spans 15 amino acids. CDR1 and CDR2 from the germline V gene are MNHEY and SVGEGT. The CDR3 region is CASSYSTGPSYEQYF. The CDR3 DNA is TGTGCCAGCAGTTACTCGACAGGGCCCTCCTACGAGCAGTACTTC.

The rearrangement uses TRBV28 and TRBJ2-3; 12 bases agree with TRBD2. Germline V gene data show CDR1 as MDHEN and CDR2 as SYDVKM. J gave up 3 bases and V 6 bases, and 7 bases lay outside the gene matches. The CDR3 has 16 residues. CDR3 sequence (DNA): TGTGCCAGCAGCCAAACTAGCGGGAGGTGGACAGATACGCAGTATTTT. Protein sequence: CASSQTSGRWTDTQYF.

The chain carries TRBV7-3 and TRBJ2-1; D unresolved. Germline V gene sequence: CDR1 SGHTA, CDR2 FQGTGA. V was clipped by 0 bases and J by 4 bases, with 7 bases between them. The CDR3 covers 14 residues. The CDR3 DNA sequence: TGTGCCAGCAGCTTAACGGGGATATACAATGAGCAGTTCTTC. Its protein product is CASSLTGIYNEQFF.

V gene TRBV3-1 (or the pseudogene TRBV3-2) combines with J gene TRBJ2-7; 14 bases align to TRBD2. CDR3 length equals 18 residues. V was pared by 1 base and J by 0 bases, with 5 bases of the junction left unmatched. CDR1 and CDR2 (germline): LGHDT, YNNKEL (reference sequence). The chain's CDR3 is CASSQASGTSGSSYEQYF. The CDR3 DNA reads TGTGCCAGCAGCCAAGCTTCCGGGACTAGCGGGAGCTCCTACGAGCAGTACTTC.

The V gene is TRBV9, the J gene TRBJ2-7; D call uncertain. The ends were cut back, 0 bases at V and 0 bases at J, with 10 bases in the middle. CDR3 size: 15 residues. Germline V gives CDR1 SGDLS, CDR2 YYNGEE. CDR3 region: CASSVGLFDSYEQYF. Written as DNA, the CDR3 is TGTGCCAGCAGCGTAGGGCTTTTCGACTCCTACGAGCAGTACTTC.

This chain uses TRBV6-2 or TRBV6-3 with TRBJ2-7; TRBD1 is a possible D gene (6 bases). From germline, CDR1 is MNHEY and CDR2 SVGEGT. V lost 6 bases, J lost 4 bases, and 16 bases lay in between. This CDR3 has 14 residues. This CDR3 reads CASSLGTRGYEQYF. CDR3 coding DNA: TGTGCCAGCAGCCTCGGGACAAGAGGGTACGAGCAGTACTTC.